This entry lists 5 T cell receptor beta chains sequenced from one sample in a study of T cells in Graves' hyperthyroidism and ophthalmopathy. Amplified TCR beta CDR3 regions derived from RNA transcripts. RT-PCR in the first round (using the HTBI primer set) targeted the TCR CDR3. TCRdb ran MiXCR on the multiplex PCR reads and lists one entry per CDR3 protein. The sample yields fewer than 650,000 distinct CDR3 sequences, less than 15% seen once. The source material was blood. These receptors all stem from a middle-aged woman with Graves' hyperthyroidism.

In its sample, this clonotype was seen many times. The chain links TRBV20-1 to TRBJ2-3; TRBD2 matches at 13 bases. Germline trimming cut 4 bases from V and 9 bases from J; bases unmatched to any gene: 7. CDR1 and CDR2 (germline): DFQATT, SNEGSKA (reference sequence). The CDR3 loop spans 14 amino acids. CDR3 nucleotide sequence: TGCAGTGCTAACGGACTAGCGGGAGACGGGACGCAGTATTTT. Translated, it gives CSANGLAGDGTQYF.

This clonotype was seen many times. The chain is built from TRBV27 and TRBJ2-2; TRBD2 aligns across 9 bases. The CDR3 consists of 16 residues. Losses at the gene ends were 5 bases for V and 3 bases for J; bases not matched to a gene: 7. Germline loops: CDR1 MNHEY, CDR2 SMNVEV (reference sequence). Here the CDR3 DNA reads TGTGCCAGCAGTCCCTCTGGCGGGAGGGACACCGGGGAGCTGTTTTTT. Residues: CASSPSGGRDTGELFF.

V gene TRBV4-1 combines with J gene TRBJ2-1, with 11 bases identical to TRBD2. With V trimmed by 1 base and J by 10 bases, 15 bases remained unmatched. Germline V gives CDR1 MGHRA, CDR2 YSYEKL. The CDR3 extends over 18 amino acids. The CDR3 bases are TGCGCCAGCAGCCAAGTATCCGGGACTAGCGGTTCCCTCCCCGAGCAGTTCTTC. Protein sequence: CASSQVSGTSGSLPEQFF.

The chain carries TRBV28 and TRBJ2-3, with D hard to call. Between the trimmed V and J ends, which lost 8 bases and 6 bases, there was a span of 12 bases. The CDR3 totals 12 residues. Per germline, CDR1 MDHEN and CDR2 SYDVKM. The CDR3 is CASLGSRDTQYF. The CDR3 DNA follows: TGTGCCAGCCTTGGGTCCAGGGATACGCAGTATTTT.

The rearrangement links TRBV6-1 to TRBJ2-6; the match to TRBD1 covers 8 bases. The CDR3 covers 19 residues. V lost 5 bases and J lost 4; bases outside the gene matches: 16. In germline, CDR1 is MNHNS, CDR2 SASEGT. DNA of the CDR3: TGTGCCAGCAGTCCAAAGAGACAGGGGAGTCTTGTGGGGGCCAACGTCCTGACTTTC. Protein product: CASSPKRQGSLVGANVLTF.